These 6 T cell receptor beta chains share one sample of origin, sequenced in a study of T-cell memory formation after mild COVID-19. TCRdb ran MiXCR on the 5' RACE reads and lists one entry per CDR3 protein. The table includes 400,000 to 500,000 distinct CDR3 sequences, about 24% detected once. Sequenced: PBMCs or a T cell subset sorted from them (not recorded which). The receptors originated from an adult woman who had mild COVID-19 (a few samples of this study predate the infection). Cell type and time point are not known.

This clonotype showed up just a few times. This chain links TRBV6-2 or TRBV6-3 with TRBJ2-7; 7 bases are shared with TRBD2. Germline V gives CDR1 MNHEY, CDR2 SVGEGT. The CDR3 is 14 residues long. V lost 2 bases, J lost 4 bases, and 5 bases stayed unmatched. The CDR3: CASSYVAGSYEQYF. In nucleotides, the CDR3 is TGTGCCAGCAGTTACGTAGCGGGTTCATACGAGCAGTACTTC.

A few counts support this clonotype. The chain uses TRBV5-1 and TRBJ2-3; 7 positions agree with TRBD2. The germline CDR1 and CDR2 sequences are SGHRS and YFSETQ. The length of the CDR3 is 20 residues. Trimming took 2 bases from V and 0 from J; bases not matched to a gene: 18. CDR3 loop: CASSLLDPTLAKFSTDTQYF. The CDR3 coding sequence is TGCGCCAGCAGCTTACTGGATCCGACACTAGCGAAATTTAGCACAGATACGCAGTATTTT.

In its sample, this clonotype was seen a few times. The gene calls are TRBV27 and TRBJ1-2; TRBD1 might be the D (5 bases). In germline, CDR1 is MNHEY, CDR2 SMNVEV (reference sequence). The germline V and J ends were trimmed by 5 bases and 4 bases, with 14 bases remaining between them. The CDR3 spans 14 residues. The CDR3 loop is CASSGAPLGYGYTF. For the CDR3, the DNA is TGTGCCAGCAGTGGGGCCCCCTTGGGCTATGGCTACACCTTC.

This clonotype has more than one count but fewer than ten. The chain employs TRBV19 and TRBJ2-1; 8 nucleotides align to TRBD2. V was pared by 7 bases and J by 6 bases, with 11 bases of the junction left unmatched. The CDR3 loop spans 15 amino acids. The germline V gene has CDR1 LNHDA and CDR2 SQIVND (reference sequence). The DNA for the CDR3 is TGTGCCAGTAACAAAGCGGGAGTCCTAATCAATGAGCAGTTCTTC. Translation gives CASNKAGVLINEQFF. Filled out from reference TRBV19 and TRBJ2-1, the complete variable domain reads DGGITQSPKYLFRKEGQNVTLSCEQNLNHDAMYWYRQDPGQGLRLIYYSQIVNDFQKGDIAEGYSVSREKKESFPLTVTSAQKNPTAFYLCASNKAGVLINEQFFGPGTRLTVL.

This chain uses TRBV7-2 with TRBJ1-1; 7 bases map to TRBD1. CDR1 and CDR2 from the germline V gene are SGHTA and FQGNSA. The length of the CDR3 is 15 residues. V dropped 3 bases and J dropped 3; count of bases not matched to a gene: 7. This CDR3 is CASSFSGTVDTEAFF. CDR3 sequence (DNA): TGTGCCAGCAGCTTTTCCGGGACAGTAGACACTGAAGCTTTCTTT.

The genes are TRBV20-1 and TRBJ2-1; D unresolved. The CDR3 totals 15 residues. Germline lookup yields CDR1 DFQATT and CDR2 SNEGSKA (reference sequence). V was trimmed by 0 bases and J by 3 bases, leaving 12 bases between them. This CDR3 reads CSARDGQEIYNEQFF. CDR3 in DNA: TGCAGTGCTAGAGATGGGCAGGAGATCTACAATGAGCAGTTCTTC.